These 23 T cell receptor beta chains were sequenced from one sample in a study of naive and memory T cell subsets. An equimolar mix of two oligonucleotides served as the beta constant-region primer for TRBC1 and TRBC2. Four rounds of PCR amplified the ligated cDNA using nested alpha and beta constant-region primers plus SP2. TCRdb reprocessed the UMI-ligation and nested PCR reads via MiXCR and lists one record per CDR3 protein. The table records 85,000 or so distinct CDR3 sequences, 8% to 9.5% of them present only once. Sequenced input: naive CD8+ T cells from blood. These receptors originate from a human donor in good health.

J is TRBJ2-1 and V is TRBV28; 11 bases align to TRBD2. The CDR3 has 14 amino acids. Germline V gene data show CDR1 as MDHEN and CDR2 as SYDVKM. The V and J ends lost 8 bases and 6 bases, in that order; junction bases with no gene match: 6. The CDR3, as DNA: TGTGCCAGCGGAACTAGCGGGAGTCGCAATGAGCAGTTCTTC. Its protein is CASGTSGSRNEQFF.

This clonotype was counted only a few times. The CDR3 here is CAISVQETQYF. Written as DNA, the CDR3 is TGTGCCATCAGTGTCCAGGAGACCCAGTACTTC. The chain has TRBV10-3 and TRBJ2-5; no definite D call. Germline CDR1 is ENHRY and CDR2 is SYGVKD. V shed 4 bases and J shed 5 bases, with 5 bases lying between them. CDR3 length: 11 amino acids.

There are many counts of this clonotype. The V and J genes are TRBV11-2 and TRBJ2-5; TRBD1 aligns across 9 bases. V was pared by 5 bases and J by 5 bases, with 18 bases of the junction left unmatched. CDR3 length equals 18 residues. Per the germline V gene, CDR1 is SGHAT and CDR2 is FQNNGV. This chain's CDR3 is CASSPLLGWDREGETQYF. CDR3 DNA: TGTGCCAGCAGCCCCCTTCTTGGGTGGGACAGGGAGGGGGAGACCCAGTACTTC.

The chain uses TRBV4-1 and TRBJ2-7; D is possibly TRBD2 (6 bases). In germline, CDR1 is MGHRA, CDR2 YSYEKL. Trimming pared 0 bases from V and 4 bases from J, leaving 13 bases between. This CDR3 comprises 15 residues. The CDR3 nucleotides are TGCGCCAGCAGCCAAGATCCGGGAGCAATTTACGAGCAGTACTTC. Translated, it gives CASSQDPGAIYEQYF.

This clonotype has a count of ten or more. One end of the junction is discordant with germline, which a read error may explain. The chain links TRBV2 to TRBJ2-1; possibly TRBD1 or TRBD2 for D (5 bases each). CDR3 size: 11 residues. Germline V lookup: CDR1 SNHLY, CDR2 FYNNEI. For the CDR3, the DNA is TGTGCCACCGTGGTCCGGGACCTCATAGTCTTC. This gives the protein CATVVRDLIVF.

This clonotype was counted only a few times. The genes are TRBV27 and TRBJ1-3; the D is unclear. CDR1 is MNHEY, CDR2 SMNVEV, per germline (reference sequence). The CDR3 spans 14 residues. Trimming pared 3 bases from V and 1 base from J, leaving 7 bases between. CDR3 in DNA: TGTGCCAGCAGTTTTTCCAGGTCTGGAAACACCATATATTTT. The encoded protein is CASSFSRSGNTIYF.

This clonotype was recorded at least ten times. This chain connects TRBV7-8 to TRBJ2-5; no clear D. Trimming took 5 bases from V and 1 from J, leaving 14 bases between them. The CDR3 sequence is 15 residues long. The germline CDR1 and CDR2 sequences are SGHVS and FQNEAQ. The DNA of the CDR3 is TGTGCCAGCAGCCCCTCCGGAGCGCTCCAAGAGACCCAGTACTTC. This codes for CASSPSGALQETQYF.

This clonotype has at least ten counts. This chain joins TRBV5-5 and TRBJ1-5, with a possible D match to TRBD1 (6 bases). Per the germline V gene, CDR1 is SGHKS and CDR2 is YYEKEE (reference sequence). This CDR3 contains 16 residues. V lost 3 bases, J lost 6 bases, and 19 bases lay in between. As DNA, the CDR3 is TGTGCCAGCAGCTCATTACAGGGATTGGAAGGTCAGCCCCAGCATTTT. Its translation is CASSSLQGLEGQPQHF. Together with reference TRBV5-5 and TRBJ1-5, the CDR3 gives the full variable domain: DAGVTQSPTHLIKTRGQQVTLRCSPISGHKSVSWYQQVLGQGPQFIFQYYEKEERGRGNFPDRFSARQFPNYSSELNVNALLLGDSALYLCASSSLQGLEGQPQHFGDGTRLSIL.

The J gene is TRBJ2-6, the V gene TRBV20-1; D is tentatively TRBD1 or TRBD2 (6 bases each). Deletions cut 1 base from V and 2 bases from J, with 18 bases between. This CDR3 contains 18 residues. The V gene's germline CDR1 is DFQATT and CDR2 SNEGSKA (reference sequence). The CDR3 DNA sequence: TGCAGTGCTAGAGTCTCAGGGGACGGGGGACCTGGGGCCAACGTCCTGACTTTC. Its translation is CSARVSGDGGPGANVLTF.

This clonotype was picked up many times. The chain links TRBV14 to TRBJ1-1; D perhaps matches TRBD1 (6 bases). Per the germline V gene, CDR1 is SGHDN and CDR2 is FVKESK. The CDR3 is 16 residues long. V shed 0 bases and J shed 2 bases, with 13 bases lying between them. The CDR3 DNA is TGTGCCAGCAGCCAAGATTTACAGGGAGTAAACACTGAAGCTTTCTTT. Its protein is CASSQDLQGVNTEAFF.

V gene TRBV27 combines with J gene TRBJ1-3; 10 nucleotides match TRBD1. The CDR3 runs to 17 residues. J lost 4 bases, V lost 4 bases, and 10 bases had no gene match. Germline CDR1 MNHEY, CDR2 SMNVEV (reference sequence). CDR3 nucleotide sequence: TGTGCCAGCAGTTCCAGCCCGACAGGGGGCGTAGGAAACACCATATATTTT. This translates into CASSSSPTGGVGNTIYF.

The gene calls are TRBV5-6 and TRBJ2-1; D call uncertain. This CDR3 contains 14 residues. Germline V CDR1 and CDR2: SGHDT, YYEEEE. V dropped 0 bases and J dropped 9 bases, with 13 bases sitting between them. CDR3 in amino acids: CASSLELRLGEQFF. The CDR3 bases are TGTGCCAGCAGCTTGGAGCTCCGACTGGGTGAGCAGTTCTTC.

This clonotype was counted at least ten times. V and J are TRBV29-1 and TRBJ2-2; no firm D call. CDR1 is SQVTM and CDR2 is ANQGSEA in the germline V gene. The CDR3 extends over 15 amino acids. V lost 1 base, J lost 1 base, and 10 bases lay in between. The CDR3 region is CSVEGGVRNTGELFF. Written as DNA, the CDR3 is TGCAGCGTTGAAGGTGGCGTTCGGAACACCGGGGAGCTGTTTTTT.

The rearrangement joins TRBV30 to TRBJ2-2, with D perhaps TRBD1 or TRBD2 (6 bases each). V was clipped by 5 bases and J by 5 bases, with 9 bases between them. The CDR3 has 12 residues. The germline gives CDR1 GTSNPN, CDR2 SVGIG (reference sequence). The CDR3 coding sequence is TGTGCCTGGGAAGGGGGGACCGGGGAGCTGTTTTTT. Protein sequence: CAWEGGTGELFF.

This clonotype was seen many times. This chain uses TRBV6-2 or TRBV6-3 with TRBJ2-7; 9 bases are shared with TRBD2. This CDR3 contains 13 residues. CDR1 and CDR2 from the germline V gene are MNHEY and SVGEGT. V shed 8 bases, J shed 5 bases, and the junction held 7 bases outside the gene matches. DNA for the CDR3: TGTGCCAGCCTGTATAGCGGGAGCGACGAGCAGTACTTC. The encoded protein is CASLYSGSDEQYF.

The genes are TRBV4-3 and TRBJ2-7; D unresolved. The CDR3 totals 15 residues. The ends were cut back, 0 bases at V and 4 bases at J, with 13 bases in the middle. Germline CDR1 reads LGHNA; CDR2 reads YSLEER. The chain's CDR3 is CASSQDPGARYEQYF. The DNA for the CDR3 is TGCGCCAGCAGCCAAGATCCGGGTGCCCGGTACGAGCAGTACTTC.

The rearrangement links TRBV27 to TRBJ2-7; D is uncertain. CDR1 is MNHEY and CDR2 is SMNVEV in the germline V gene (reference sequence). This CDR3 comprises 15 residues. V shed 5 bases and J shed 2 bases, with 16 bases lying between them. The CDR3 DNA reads TGTGCCAGCAGTACCGGAAAAGGGCCGGCCTACGAGCAGTACTTC. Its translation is CASSTGKGPAYEQYF.

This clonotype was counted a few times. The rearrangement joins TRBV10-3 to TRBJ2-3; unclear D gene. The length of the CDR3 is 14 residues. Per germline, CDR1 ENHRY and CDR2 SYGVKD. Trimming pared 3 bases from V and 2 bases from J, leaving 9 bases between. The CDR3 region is CAISDIRNTDTQYF. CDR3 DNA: TGTGCCATCAGTGACATAAGGAACACAGATACGCAGTATTTT.

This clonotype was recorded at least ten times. The CDR3 here is CSARDRQGANEQYF. The CDR3 bases are TGCAGTGCTAGAGACAGACAGGGGGCAAACGAGCAGTACTTC. The chain is built from TRBV20-1 and TRBJ2-7, with TRBD1 identical over 10 bases. Germline V gene sequence: CDR1 DFQATT, CDR2 SNEGSKA (reference sequence). The length of the CDR3 is 14 residues. Trimming took 0 bases from V and 5 from J; bases not matched to a gene: 4.

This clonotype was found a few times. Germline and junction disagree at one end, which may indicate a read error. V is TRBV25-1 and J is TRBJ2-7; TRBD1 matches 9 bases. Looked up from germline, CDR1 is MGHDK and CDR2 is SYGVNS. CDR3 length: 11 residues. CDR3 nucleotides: TGTGCCAGCAGTGGGGGGACAGGGAGTCGTTTC. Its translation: CASSGGTGSRF.

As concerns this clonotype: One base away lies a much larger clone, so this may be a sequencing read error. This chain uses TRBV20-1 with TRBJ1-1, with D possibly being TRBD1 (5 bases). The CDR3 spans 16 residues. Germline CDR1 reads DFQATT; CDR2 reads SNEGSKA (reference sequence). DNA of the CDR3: TGCAGTGCTAGAGCGGATATCGGACACTACAACACTGAAGATTTCTTT. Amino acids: CSARADIGHYNTEDFF.

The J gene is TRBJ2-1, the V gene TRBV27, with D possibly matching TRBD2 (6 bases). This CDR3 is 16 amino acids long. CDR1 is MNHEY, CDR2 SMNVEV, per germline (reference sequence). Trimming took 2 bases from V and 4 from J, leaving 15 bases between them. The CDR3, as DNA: TGTGCCAGCAGTTTAGCGGGGAGAGGTCTTTACAATGAGCAGTTCTTC. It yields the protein CASSLAGRGLYNEQFF.

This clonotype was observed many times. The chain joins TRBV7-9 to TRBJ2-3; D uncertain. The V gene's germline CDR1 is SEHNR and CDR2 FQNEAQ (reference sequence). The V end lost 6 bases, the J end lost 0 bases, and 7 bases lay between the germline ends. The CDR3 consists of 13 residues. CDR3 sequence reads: CASRLGSTDTQYF. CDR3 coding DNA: TGTGCCAGCAGACTTGGTAGCACAGATACGCAGTATTTT.